This entry features one T cell receptor (beta chain) sequence. Authors' data handling: The assay estimated nucleated cells by amplifying reference gene primers. Clones were sequenced by immunoSEQ multiplex PCR, and TCRdb holds only the in-frame ones, with some missing. The DNA was the basis for D and trimming; V, J and clone size are from that table. The table lists over 400,000 clones, roughly 85% of them singletons, with roughly 3.2% in the top ten. These data come from a study of blood T cell repertoires in COVID-19. About the research overall: The United States, Italy and Spain provided the acute and convalescent COVID-19 samples. The cDNA or gDNA used as material had been derived from T cells, B-cell-depleted T cells, or PBMCs.

Sequences were obtained from peripheral blood. The TCR originated in a human donor in a cohort sampled during active COVID-19.

The CDR3 DNA reads TGTGCCAGCAGAGTGGAGTCGGTCACTGAAGCTTTCTTT. As protein: CASRVESVTEAFF. This sequence joins TRBV28 and TRBJ1-1; D is undetermined. Trimming took 6 bases from V and 4 from J, leaving 12 bases between them. This CDR3 has 13 amino acids. Germline CDR1 MDHEN, CDR2 SYDVKM.